This entry describes one TCR beta chain. The junction departs from germline at one end; a sequencing error may be responsible. The CDR3 extends over 15 amino acids. Per the germline V gene, CDR1 is SNHLY and CDR2 is FYNNEI. This sample was included in a study of blood T cell repertoires in COVID-19. Overall study context: The United States, Italy and Spain provided the acute and convalescent COVID-19 samples. PBMCs, B-cell-depleted T cells, or T cells provided the cDNA or gDNA that made up the material.

As processed by the authors: Nucleated cell number was recorded as an estimate derived from reference gene primer amplification. Sequenced by immunoSEQ multiplex PCR; TCRdb stores in-frame clones only, minus some. V, J and clone size are those of that table, while D and trimming were read from the DNA. This sample has 110,000 to 150,000 clones, with 84% found just once. The chain carries TRBV2 and TRBJ1-5, with D maybe TRBD1 (5 bases). The TCR originated in a human donor in a cohort sampled during active COVID-19. The sample taken for sequencing was peripheral blood. The CDR3 sequence: CASREEGAFNQPQHF. In nucleotides, the CDR3 is TGTGCCAGCAGAGAAGAAGGGGCCTTCAATCAGCCCCAGCATTTT.